This entry features one TCR beta chain sequence. This entry belongs to a study of blood T cell repertoires in COVID-19. Study-wide context: Donors in the United States, Italy and Spain gave samples during acute or convalescent COVID-19.

As processed by the authors: The assay estimated nucleated cells by amplifying reference gene primers. The data were produced by immunoSEQ multiplex PCR, yet TCRdb's version contains in-frame clones alone and is incomplete. V, J and clone size reflect that table, while D and trimming were determined from the DNA. The repertoire holds approximately 70,000 clones, with approximately 80% as singletons. V lost 10 bases and J lost 3; bases outside the gene matches: 3. Germline values: CDR1 MNHEY, CDR2 SVGAGI. CDR3 size: 12 residues. The chain uses TRBV6-5 and TRBJ2-7; 10 nucleotides line up with TRBD1. The TCR originated in an elderly woman with acute or convalescent COVID-19. The sequenced sample was peripheral blood. CDR3 coding DNA: TGTGCCACCCGGACAGGGGGCTACGAGCAGTACTTC. It specifies CATRTGGYEQYF.